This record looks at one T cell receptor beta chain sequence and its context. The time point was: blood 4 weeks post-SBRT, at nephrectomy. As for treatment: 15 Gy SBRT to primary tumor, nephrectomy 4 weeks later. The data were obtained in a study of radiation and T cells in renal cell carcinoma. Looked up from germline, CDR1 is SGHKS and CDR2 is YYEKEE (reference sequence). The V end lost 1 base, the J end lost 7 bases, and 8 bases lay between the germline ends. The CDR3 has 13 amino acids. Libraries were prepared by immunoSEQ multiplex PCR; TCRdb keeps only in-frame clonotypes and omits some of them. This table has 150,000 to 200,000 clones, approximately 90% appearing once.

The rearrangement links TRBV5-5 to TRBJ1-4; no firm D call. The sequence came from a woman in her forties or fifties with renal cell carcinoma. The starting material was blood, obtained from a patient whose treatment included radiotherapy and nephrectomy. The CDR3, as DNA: TGTGCCAGCAGCTTGTCTCGGGGTGAAAAACTGTTTTTT. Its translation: CASSLSRGEKLFF.